The clone carrying this TCR beta chain has more than one count but fewer than ten. What it recognizes is unknown. The data were obtained in a study of OX40 agonist ivuxolimab in advanced cancers. Study details: A diagnosis of hepatocellular carcinoma, melanoma, renal cell or head and neck cancer was present in dose-escalation patients. Study-wide findings and caveats: Expanded clones were, on average, more numerous among CD8+ T cells than CD4+. Dose levels from 0.1 to 3.0 mg/kg saw CD4+ and CD8+ blood T cells expand clonally by week 6.

This CDR3 has 14 residues. The germline V and J ends were trimmed by 7 bases and 4 bases, with 16 bases remaining between them. Germline V gives CDR1 LGHNA, CDR2 YNFKEQ. The protocol was immunoSEQ multiplex PCR, while the TCRdb copy is restricted to in-frame clones and leaves out a portion. Altogether about 20,000 clones are present, around 78% being singletons, with the ten largest covering 14% to 15%. The TCR was taken from an adult with an advanced solid tumor such as melanoma, head and neck, liver or kidney cancer. This chain connects TRBV4-2 to TRBJ1-1; D is undetermined. Specimen: CD4+ or CD8+ T cells sorted from blood, collected in a trial of the OX40 agonist ivuxolimab. The CDR3 loop reads CASKETRWSTEAFF. The CDR3 DNA reads as TGTGCCAGCAAAGAGACACGATGGAGCACTGAAGCTTTCTTT.